This T cell receptor (beta chain) is drawn from a study of T cells in Graves' hyperthyroidism and ophthalmopathy. Looking at the study overall: Peripheral blood collection took place at initial diagnosis, before any treatment.

Patients aged 18 to 65 with hyperthyroidism were newly diagnosed, with duration under 2 months. Fresh peripheral blood, roughly 9.6 ml, was the source of the PBMCs. This clonotype was found many times. The CDR3 spans 12 residues. The germline V and J ends were trimmed by 6 bases and 3 bases, with 12 bases remaining between them. Germline CDR1 DFQATT, CDR2 SNEGSKA (reference sequence). Authors of the study amplified TCR beta CDR3 regions from RNA transcripts. The primer set for the first-round RT-PCR of the TCR CDR3 was HTBI. TCRdb independently ran MiXCR on the multiplex PCR reads; one entry per CDR3 protein. The sample holds roughly 200,000 distinct CDR3 sequences, around 17% seen once.

The specimen was blood. This chain links TRBV20-1 with TRBJ2-7; D is possibly TRBD1 (6 bases). This TCR came from a woman aged 45-65 years with Graves' hyperthyroidism. This CDR3 reads CSAFAGDYEQYF. CDR3 DNA sequence: TGCAGTGCCTTCGCAGGGGACTACGAGCAGTACTTC.